This T cell receptor beta chain is drawn from a study of molecular identifiers for immune sequencing clone quantification. The study, taken as a whole, reports: The share of molecules held by clones above 20 RNA copies was over 98% in effector cells and under 1% in naive cells.

This clonotype was detected a few times. Its specificity is not known. The length of the CDR3 is 16 residues. V gave up 5 bases and J gave up 0 bases; unmatched junction bases: 6. CDR1 is SEHNR and CDR2 is FQNEAQ in the germline V gene (reference sequence). TCRdb passed the PCR reads through MiXCR, listing each CDR3 protein once. The sample contains some 580,000 distinct CDR3 sequences, 25% of which appear only once. Material: naive CD8+ T cells from blood, with Jurkat cell RNA spiked in. As for subset: FACS-sorted CD8+CD4-CCR7+CD45RA+ naive T cells. This rearrangement joins TRBV7-9 to TRBJ2-2; 7 nucleotides agree with TRBD1. The sequence was collected from a human donor in good health. Some libraries in this study had Jurkat cell RNA spiked in. CDR3 DNA: TGTGCCAGCAGCCCAGGGACAGCATCGAACACCGGGGAGCTGTTTTTT. Its translation is CASSPGTASNTGELFF.